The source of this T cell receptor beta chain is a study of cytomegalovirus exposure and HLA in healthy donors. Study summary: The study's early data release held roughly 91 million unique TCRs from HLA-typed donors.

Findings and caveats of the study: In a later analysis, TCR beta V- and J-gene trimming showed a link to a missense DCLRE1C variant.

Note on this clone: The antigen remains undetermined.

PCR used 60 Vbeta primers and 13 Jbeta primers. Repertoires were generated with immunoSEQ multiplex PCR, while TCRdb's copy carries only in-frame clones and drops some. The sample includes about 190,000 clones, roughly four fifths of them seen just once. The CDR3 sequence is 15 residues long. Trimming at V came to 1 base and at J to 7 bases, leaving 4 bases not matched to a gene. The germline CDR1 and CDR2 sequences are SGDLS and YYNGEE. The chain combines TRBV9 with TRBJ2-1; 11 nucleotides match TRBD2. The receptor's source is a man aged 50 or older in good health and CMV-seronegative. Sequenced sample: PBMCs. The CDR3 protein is CASSVNSGGANEQFF. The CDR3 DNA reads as TGTGCCAGCAGCGTAAATAGCGGGGGGGCGAATGAGCAGTTCTTC.